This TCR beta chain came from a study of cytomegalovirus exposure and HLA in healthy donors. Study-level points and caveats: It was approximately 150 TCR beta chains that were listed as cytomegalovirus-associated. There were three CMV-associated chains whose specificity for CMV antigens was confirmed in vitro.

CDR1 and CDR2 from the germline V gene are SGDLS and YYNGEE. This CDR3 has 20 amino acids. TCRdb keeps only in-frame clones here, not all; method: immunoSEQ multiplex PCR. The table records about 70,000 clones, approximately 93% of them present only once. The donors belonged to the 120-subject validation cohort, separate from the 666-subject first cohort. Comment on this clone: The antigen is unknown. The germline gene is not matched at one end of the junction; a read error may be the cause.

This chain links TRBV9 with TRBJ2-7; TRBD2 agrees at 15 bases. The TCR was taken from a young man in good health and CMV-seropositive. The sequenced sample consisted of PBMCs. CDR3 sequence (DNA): TGTGCCAGCAGCGTATTCCGTGGGGGGGGACTAGCGGGAGGATCCTCCGAGCAGTACTTC. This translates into CASSVFRGGGLAGGSSEQYF.